This paragraph reports one T cell receptor (beta chain). V dropped 4 bases and J dropped 5 bases, with 19 bases sitting between them. The V gene's germline CDR1 is SGDLS and CDR2 YYNGEE. The CDR3 extends over 16 amino acids. These data originate in a study of Tregs in tolerant kidney transplant recipients. Sequencing used immunoSEQ multiplex PCR; TCRdb keeps in-frame clones, though not all of them. The repertoire holds around 230,000 clones, 80% to 85% seen once, with around 0.61% in the top ten. Source material: CD4+ T cells from blood. The receptor comes from a human donor in good health. This chain connects TRBV9 to TRBJ2-1; D tentatively fits TRBD1 or TRBD2 (5 bases each). The CDR3 sequence is CASSSRAGRKDNEQFF. The CDR3 DNA reads as TGTGCCAGCAGCTCCCGGGCAGGGAGAAAAGACAATGAGCAGTTCTTC.